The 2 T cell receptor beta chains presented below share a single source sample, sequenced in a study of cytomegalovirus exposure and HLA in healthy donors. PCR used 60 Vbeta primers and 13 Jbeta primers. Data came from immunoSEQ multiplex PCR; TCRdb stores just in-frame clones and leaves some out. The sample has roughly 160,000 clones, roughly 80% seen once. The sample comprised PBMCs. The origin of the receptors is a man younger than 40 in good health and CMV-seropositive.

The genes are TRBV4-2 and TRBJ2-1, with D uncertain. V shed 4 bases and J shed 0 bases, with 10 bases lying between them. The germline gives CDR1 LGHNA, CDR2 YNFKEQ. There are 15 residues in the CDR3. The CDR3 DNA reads TGTGCCAGCAGCCCTTCGGTCGGCTCCTACAATGAGCAGTTCTTC. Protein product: CASSPSVGSYNEQFF.

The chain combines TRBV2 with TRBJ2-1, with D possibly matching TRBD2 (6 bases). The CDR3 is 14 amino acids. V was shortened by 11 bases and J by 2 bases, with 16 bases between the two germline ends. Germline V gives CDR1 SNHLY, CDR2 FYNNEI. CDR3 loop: CAAVRGYTYNEQFF. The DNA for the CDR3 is TGTGCCGCGGTGCGGGGATACACCTACAATGAGCAGTTCTTC. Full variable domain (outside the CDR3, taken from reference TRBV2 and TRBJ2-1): EPEVTQTPSHQVTQMGQEVILRCVPISNHLYFYWYRQILGQKVEFLVSFYNNEISEKSEIFDDQFSVERPDGSNFTLKIRSTKLEDSAMYFCAAVRGYTYNEQFFGPGTRLTVL.